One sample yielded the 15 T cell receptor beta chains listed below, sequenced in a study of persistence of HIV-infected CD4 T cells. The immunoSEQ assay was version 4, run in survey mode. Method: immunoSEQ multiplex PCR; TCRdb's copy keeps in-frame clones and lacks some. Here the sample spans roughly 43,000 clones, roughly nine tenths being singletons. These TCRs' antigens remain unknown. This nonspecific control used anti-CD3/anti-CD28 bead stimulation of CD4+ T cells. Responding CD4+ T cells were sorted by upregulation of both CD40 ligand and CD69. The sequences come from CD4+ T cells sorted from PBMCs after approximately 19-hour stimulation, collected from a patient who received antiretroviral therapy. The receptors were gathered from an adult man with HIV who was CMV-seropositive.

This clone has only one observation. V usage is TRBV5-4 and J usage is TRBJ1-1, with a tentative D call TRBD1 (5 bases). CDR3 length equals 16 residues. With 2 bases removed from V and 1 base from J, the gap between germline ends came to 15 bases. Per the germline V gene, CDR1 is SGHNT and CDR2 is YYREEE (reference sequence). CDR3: CASSLYLGGRNTEAFF. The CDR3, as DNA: TGTGCCAGCAGCTTATATTTGGGGGGGAGGAACACTGAAGCTTTCTTT.

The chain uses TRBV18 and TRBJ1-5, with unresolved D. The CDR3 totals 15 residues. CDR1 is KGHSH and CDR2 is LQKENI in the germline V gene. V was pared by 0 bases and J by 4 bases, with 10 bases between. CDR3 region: CASSPPNRGNQPQHF. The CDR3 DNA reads TGTGCCAGCTCACCACCGAATCGAGGGAATCAGCCCCAGCATTTT.

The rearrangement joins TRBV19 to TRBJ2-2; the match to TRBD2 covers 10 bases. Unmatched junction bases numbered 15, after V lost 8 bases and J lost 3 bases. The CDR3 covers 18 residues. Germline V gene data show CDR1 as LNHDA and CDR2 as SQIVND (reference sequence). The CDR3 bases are TGTGCCAGTTACCTCTGCCCCCTAGCGGGGGTGGACACCGGGGAGCTGTTTTTT. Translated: CASYLCPLAGVDTGELFF.

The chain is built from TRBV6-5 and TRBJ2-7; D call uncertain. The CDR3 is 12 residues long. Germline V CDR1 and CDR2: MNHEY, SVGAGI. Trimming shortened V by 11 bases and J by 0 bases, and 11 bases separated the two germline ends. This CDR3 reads CAGNTGSYEQYF. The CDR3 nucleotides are TGTGCCGGAAACACGGGCTCCTACGAGCAGTACTTC.

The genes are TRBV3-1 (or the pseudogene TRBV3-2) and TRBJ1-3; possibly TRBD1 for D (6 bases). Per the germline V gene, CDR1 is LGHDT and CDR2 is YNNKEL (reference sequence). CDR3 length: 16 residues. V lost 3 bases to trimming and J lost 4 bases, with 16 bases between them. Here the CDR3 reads CASSQRLTGLGNTIYF. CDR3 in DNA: TGTGCCAGCAGCCAGAGACTCACAGGGTTAGGAAACACCATATATTTT.

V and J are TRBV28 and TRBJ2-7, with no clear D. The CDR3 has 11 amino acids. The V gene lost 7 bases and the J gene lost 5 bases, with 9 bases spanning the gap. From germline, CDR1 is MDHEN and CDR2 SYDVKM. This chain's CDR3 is CASMGLDEQYF. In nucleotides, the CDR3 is TGTGCCAGCATGGGCCTCGACGAGCAGTACTTC.

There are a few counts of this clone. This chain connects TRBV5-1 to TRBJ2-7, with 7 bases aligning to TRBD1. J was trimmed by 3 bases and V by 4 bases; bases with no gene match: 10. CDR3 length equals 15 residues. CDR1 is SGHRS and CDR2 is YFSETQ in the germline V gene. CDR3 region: CASSPNGGQYYEQYF. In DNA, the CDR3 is TGCGCCAGCAGCCCAAATGGGGGACAGTACTACGAGCAGTACTTC.

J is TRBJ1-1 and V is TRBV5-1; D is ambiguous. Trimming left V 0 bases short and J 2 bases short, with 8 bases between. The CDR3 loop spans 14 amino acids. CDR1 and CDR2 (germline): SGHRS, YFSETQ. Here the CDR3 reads CASSLGEINTEAFF. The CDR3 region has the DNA TGCGCCAGCAGCTTGGGGGAGATCAACACTGAAGCTTTCTTT.

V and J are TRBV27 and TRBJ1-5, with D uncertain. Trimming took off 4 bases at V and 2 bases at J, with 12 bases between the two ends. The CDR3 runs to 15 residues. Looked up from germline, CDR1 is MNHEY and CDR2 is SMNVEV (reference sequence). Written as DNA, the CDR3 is TGTGCCAGCAGTTCCCTGGGTGGGGGCAATCAGCCCCAGCATTTT. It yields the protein CASSSLGGGNQPQHF.

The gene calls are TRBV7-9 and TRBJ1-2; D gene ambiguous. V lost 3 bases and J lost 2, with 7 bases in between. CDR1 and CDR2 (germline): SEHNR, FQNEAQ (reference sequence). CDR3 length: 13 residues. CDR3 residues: CASSFPGNYGYTF. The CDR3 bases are TGTGCCAGCAGCTTCCCGGGGAACTATGGCTACACCTTC.

The CDR3 nucleotides read TGCGCCAGCAGCATAGCTAATGAGCAGTTCTTC. It codes for CASSIANEQFF. The genes are TRBV5-1 and TRBJ2-1; D gene uncertain. Trimming took 4 bases from V and 7 from J, leaving 6 bases between them. Germline lookup yields CDR1 SGHRS and CDR2 YFSETQ. The CDR3 covers 11 residues.

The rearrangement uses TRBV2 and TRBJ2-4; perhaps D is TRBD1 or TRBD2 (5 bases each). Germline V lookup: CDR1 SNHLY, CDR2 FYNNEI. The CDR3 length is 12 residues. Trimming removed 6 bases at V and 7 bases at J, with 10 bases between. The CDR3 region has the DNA TGTGCCAGCAGGGCTGGGGGTAACATTCAGTACTTC. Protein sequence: CASRAGGNIQYF.

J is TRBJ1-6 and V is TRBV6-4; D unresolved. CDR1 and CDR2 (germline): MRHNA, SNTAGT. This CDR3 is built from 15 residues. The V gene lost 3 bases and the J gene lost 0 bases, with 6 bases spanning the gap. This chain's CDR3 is CASSEGNSYNSPLHF. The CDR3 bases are TGTGCCAGCAGTGAAGGGAACTCCTATAATTCACCCCTCCACTTT.

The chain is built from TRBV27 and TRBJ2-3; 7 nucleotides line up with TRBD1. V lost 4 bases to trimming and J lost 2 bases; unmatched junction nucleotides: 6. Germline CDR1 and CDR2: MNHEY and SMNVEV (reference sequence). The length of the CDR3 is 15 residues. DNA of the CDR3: TGTGCCAGCAGTTCTTGGACAGGAACCACAGATACGCAGTATTTT. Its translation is CASSSWTGTTDTQYF.

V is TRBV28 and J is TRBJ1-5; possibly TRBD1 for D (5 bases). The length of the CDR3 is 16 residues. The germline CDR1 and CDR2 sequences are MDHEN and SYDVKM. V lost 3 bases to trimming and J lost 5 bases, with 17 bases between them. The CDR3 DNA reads TGTGCCAGCAGTTTGGCGGGGCAGGGAATCGATCAGCCCCAGCATTTT. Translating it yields CASSLAGQGIDQPQHF.